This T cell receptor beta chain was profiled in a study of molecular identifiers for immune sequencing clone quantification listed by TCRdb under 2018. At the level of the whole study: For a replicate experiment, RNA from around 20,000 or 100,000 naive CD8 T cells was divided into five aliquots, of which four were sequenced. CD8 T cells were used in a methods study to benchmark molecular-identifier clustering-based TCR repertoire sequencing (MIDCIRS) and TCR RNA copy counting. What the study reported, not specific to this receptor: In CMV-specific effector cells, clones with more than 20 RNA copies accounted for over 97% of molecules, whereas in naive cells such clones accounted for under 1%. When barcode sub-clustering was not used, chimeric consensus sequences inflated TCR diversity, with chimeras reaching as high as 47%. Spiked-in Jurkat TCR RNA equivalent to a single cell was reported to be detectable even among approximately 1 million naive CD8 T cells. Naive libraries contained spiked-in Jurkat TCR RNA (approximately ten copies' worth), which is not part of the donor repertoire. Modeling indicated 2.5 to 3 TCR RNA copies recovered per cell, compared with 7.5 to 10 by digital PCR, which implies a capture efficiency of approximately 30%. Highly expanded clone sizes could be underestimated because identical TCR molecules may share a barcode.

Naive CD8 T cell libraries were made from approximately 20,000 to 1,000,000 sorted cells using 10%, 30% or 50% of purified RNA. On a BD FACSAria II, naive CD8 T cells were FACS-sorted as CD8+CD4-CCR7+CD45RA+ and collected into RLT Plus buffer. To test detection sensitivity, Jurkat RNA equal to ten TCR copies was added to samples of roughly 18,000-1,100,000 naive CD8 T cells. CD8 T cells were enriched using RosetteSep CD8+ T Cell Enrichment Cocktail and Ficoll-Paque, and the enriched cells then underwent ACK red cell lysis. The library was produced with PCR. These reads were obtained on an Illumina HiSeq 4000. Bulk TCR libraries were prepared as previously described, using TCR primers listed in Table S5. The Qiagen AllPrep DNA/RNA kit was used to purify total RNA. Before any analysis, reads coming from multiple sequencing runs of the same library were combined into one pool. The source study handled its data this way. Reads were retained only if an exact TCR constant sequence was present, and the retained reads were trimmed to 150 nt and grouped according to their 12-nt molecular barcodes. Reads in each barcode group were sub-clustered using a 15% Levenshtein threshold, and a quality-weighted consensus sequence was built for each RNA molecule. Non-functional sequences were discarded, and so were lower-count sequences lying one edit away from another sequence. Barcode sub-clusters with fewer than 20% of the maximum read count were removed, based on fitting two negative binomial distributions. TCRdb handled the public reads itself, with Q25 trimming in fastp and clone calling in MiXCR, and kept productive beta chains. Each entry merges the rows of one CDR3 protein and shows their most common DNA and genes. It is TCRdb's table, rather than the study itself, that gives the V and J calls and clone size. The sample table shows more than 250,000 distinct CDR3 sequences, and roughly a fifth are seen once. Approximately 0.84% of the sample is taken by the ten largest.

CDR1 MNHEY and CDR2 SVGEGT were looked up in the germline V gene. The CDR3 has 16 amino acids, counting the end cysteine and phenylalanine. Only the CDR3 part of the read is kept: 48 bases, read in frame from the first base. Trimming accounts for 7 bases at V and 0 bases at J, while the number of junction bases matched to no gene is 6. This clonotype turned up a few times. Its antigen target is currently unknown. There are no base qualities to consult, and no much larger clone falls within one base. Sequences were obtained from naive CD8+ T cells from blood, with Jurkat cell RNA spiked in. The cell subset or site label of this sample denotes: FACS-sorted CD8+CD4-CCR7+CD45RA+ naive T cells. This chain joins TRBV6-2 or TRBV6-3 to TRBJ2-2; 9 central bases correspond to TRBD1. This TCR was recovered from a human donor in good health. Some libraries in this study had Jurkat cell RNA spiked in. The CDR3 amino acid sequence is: CASKGTGGANTGELFF. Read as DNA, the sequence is TGTGCCAGCAAAGGAACAGGGGGCGCGAACACCGGGGAGCTGTTTTTT.